This T cell receptor beta chain was captured in a study of cytomegalovirus exposure and HLA in healthy donors (dated by TCRdb to between 2016 and 2019). As for the study more broadly: An earlier analysis of 587 of the donors reported approximately 300 Gb of sequence data and around 120 million unique TCR beta sequences from 150 million to 200 million T cells. In an earlier analysis of 500 to 650 of the donors, high-throughput TCR beta sequencing was used to judge whether each TCR beta V gene segment behaved as functional or pseudogenic. Typing coverage differed by locus: A, B, C, DRB1 and DQB1 were typed in roughly 629-630 donors, DQA1 in about 500, DPA1 in some 570, and DPB1 in roughly 470. The study combined high-throughput TCR immunosequencing, statistical association of individual TCRs with disease status, and machine learning to predict cytomegalovirus infection status. The study aimed to test whether cataloging public T cell receptors could reveal signatures of past pathogen exposure. Approximately 300 gigabases of sequencing data and 70 million to 100 million unique TCR sequences made up an early release that covered several hundred HLA-typed donors. Donor age, sex, ethnicity and CMV serostatus were compiled together with the repertoire data. Among a few hundred genotyped donors of the cohort, an average of approximately 240,000 unique TCR beta nucleotide sequences were sequenced per donor, roughly 20% of them non-productive. To study patterns of TCR occurrence, a later analysis re-analyzed previously published TCR beta repertoires from 700 or so donors and added high-resolution HLA genotyping. The genetic ancestry cluster associated with self-reported Caucasian donors included 70% to 85% of the 398 genotyped donors. Every repertoire in the discovery cohort had been generated on one and the same sequencing platform. The study used immunosequencing to profile the T cell repertoires of some 600 subjects and linked those repertoires to cytomegalovirus serostatus. Genome-wide SNP genotypes for about 55% of the 666 donors were used in a later genetic analysis, which treated that subset as a discovery cohort. Along with the approximately 700-subject first cohort, a separate validation cohort of over a hundred different subjects was used. Both class I and class II loci were covered by HLA typing, at four-digit resolution. Rather than using new phenotypic data, the later analysis identified candidate immune exposures from TCR beta sequences and from how often those sequences occurred across donors. Roughly 5 DR-DQ haplotypes were treated as single units for association and clustering because of strong linkage in the cohort.

This clone has just one count. Its target antigen remains unknown. Qualities for individual bases were not recorded, and no much larger clone is one base off. Libraries were built with the immunoSEQ multiplex PCR assay. The multiplex PCR relied on a mix of 60 forward primers for TCR Vbeta segments and 13 reverse primers for TCR Jbeta segments. The CDR3 region of rearranged TCR beta genes was amplified from genomic DNA with a multiplex PCR assay. Amplified TCR beta libraries were sequenced as 87-base-pair reads on the Illumina HiSeq System. Per the original workflow: A later analysis counted 65 million to 90 million unique TCR beta chains across the 700 or so repertoires, and 10 million to 12 million of these chains were shared by at least two donors. Raw reads were error-corrected and collapsed into unique sequences by a nearest-neighbor algorithm in which closely related sequences were merged to remove PCR and sequencing errors. CDR3 sequences were aligned to IMGT reference sequences to assign V, D and J gene segments. For a sequence to be retained, a match of at least six nucleotides was required to both a V gene segment and a J gene segment. Rearrangements were called productive when the CDR3 lacked stop codons and stayed in frame with V and J; all others were non-productive. Following IMGT convention, CDR3 was defined as the stretch from the second conserved V-encoded cysteine to the conserved J-encoded phenylalanine. The earlier analysis of about 500 of the donors excluded sequences that lacked an unambiguous match to a single V gene segment. In an earlier analysis of approximately 550 of the donors, V segments were called functional above 56.7% productive rearrangements and were called segregating when the between-donor standard deviation exceeded 5%. A statistical classification framework was built to diagnose cytomegalovirus status from the catalog of TCR beta chain sequences. A later analysis assigned V and J genes by comparing TCR nucleotide sequences with IMGT/GENE-DB human TR gene sequences. The TCRdist pipeline was used in a later analysis to assign CDR3 sequences and most-parsimonious VDJ recombination scenarios. In a later analysis, each TCR beta chain was defined by its CDR3 amino acid sequence together with its V-gene family, and reads lacking a unique V-gene family were excluded. A later analysis removed 550 to 650 highly shared, low-generation-probability nucleotide sequences to deal with suspected cross-contamination and a sequencing artifact. For each public chain, a later analysis derived a clonal expansion index from normalized ranks of inferred template counts within each repertoire. In a later analysis, generation probabilities were computed with a VDJ recombination model fitted to out-of-frame rearrangements, and the resulting probabilities were checked against IGoR. Hypergeometric tests were used in a later analysis to score TCR-TCR, TCR-HLA and TCR-CMV co-occurrence, with a repertoire-size bias correction applied to the TCR pairs. To estimate false discovery rates, a later analysis permuted the HLA or CMV assignments 20 times. In a later analysis, co-occurring TCRs were grouped using DBSCAN, and TCRdist sequence similarity was added for clustering within HLA-allele-positive subsets. Co-occurrence clustering excluded repertoires with fewer than 30,000 or more than 120,000 public chains, plus five with anomalous nucleotide sharing. Held by TCRdb, this immuneACCESS table contains in-frame sequences only and omits some clones. Under half of the omission traces to an unresolved V gene where checked; the cause of the rest is unknown. The V and J calls and clone size are taken from that table; D and trimming were inferred from the DNA. Recorded for this sample are approximately 140,000 clones; roughly 88% of them occurred a single time. Around 0.54% of the sample lies in the top ten.

The cohort consisted of 666 healthy bone marrow donors. All cohort members were sampled while nominally healthy, although unrecorded immune exposures were likely present. The donor tested CMV seronegative, placing the donor among the roughly 340 seronegative members of the cohort. Every donor gave a peripheral blood sample, and the peripheral blood mononuclear cells from that sample were used for TCR beta sequencing. Genomic DNA was extracted from the blood cell samples with the Qiagen DNeasy Blood Extraction Kit. General study outcomes and caveats: The 87-base-pair reads could not distinguish some IMGT-functional V segments, including TRBV6-2 and TRBV6-3, so those segments were excluded. This cohort had only TCR beta chains sequenced, and the lack of alpha or paired-chain data limited which features could be detected. In a later genetic analysis, a missense DCLRE1C variant was associated with V-gene and J-gene trimming of TCR beta chains, and the association was replicated in an independent cohort. Because HLA typing was unavailable for some donors at each locus, only the typed subset was used in association tests. The authors suggested that the approach could potentially be generalized to other disease states and immunological phenotypes. According to a later analysis, parvovirus B19, influenza, CMV and Epstein-Barr virus appeared linked to several top co-occurrence clusters. A further reported finding was that TCR beta sequences accurately predicted the HLA-A and HLA-B alleles for most subjects in the first cohort. A later analysis found that TCR association rates varied across HLA loci, with DRB1 alleles showing the most associated TCRs and HLA-C alleles the fewest. The earlier analysis of about 600 of the donors excluded approximately 17 rarely observed V segments, including chromosome 9 orphons, because counts were too low. Specific HLA alleles were associated with 15,000 to 20,000 TCR beta sequences at a false discovery rate of 0.05 in a later analysis. Across donors, most TCR sequences were observed very rarely, whereas some public TCRs were present in many individuals. When HLA alleles, especially DR and DQ, strongly co-occurred, TCR associations were difficult to assign to individual alleles. Linkage disequilibrium might explain the correlated functional status among segregating V segments, but an unknown experimental factor could not be excluded. In a later analysis, HLA-associated TCR beta chains were found to be more clonally expanded and to have lower generation probabilities than equally common non-associated chains. An earlier analysis of around 540 of the donors showed that most TCR beta V segments appeared in productive rearrangements either about 87% or about 30% of the time, which broadly matched IMGT annotations. The classifier was reported to diagnose cytomegalovirus status with high specificity and sensitivity in both the original cohort and the validation cohort. A later analysis found that most CMV-associated TCR beta chains appeared HLA-restricted, with HLA associations seemingly driven largely by CMV exposure. A later genetic analysis reported fewer N-insertions in productive TCRs among donors in an Asian-associated ancestry cluster than the roughly 670-donor mean. The sequencing pipeline was judged likely to have produced a cluster of highly shared sequence variants as a technical artifact. In vitro tests confirmed that three of the cytomegalovirus-associated TCR beta chains recognize cytomegalovirus antigens. The presence/absence analyses assumed that sequencing depth was roughly uniform across donors, and that assumption may not be true. The study listed 150 to 200 TCR beta chains as associated with cytomegalovirus. The only immune exposure information available for the cohort was CMV serostatus.

The CDR3 has 14 amino acids, counting the end cysteine and phenylalanine. The sequence is cut down to CDR3 DNA, 42 bases in frame from base 1. Trimming at the junction amounts to 6 bases on V and 6 bases on J, and the germline ends lie 12 bases apart. CDR1 is given as MNHNS and CDR2 as SASEGT, both from the germline V gene. The chain links TRBV6-1 with TRBJ1-6, and TRBD1 may be the D gene, going by 5 matching bases. The sequencing input was PBMCs. The TCR sequence derives from a woman between 40 and 50 years old in good health and CMV-seronegative. The CDR3 corresponds to CASSLGLGNSPLHF. The DNA reads TGTGCCAGCAGCCTGGGACTAGGTAATTCACCCCTCCACTTT.